This TCR beta chain comes out of a study of blood T cell repertoires in COVID-19. Profiled with immunoSEQ multiplex PCR; TCRdb holds only in-frame clones, not every one. The table has 90,000 or so clones, about 91% seen once. Germline trimming cut 5 bases from V and 10 bases from J; bases unmatched to any gene: 8. The germline gives CDR1 LGHDT, CDR2 YNNKEL (reference sequence). The CDR3 is made up of 14 amino acids. Input material: peripheral blood. The TCR was taken from a human donor with active COVID-19. The donor label of this sample is uncertain. The rearrangement joins TRBV3-1 (or the pseudogene TRBV3-2) to TRBJ2-1, with TRBD1 matching 10 bases. CDR3 nucleotide sequence: TGTGCCAGCAGCTTTCGGGACAGGGGACAGGAGCAGTTCTTC. Translating gives CASSFRDRGQEQFF.